A single sample is the source of the 17 T cell receptor beta chains below, sequenced in a study of T-cell memory formation after mild COVID-19. Each CDR3 protein gets one entry after TCRdb re-called the 5' RACE reads with MiXCR. The table has 90,000 to 120,000 distinct CDR3 sequences, approximately 15% seen once. The sequenced material came from PBMCs or a T cell subset sorted from them (not recorded which). The receptors were gathered from a man between 18 and 35 years old who had mild COVID-19 (a few samples of this study predate the infection). Cell type and time point are not known.

This rearrangement joins TRBV27 to TRBJ1-5, with a tentative D call TRBD1 (5 bases). The CDR3 length is 13 residues. V lost 8 bases and J lost 2, with 10 bases in between. Germline V gene lookup returns CDR1 MNHEY and CDR2 SMNVEV (reference sequence). CDR3 nucleotides: TGTGCCAGCTCTGGGGGGGGCAATCAGCCCCAGCATTTT. Amino acids: CASSGGGNQPQHF.

V and J are TRBV20-1 and TRBJ2-3; 7 bases agree with TRBD1. The V segment lost 7 bases and the J segment 5 bases; nucleotides outside the gene matches: 9. Germline V lookup: CDR1 DFQATT, CDR2 SNEGSKA (reference sequence). This CDR3 region has 13 residues. The CDR3 region is CSEGDSGGDTQYF. The CDR3 region has the DNA TGCAGTGAGGGGGACAGCGGTGGAGATACGCAGTATTTT.

This clonotype occurred many times. The J gene is TRBJ2-7, the V gene TRBV6-6; D is undetermined. The germline CDR1 and CDR2 sequences are MNHNY and SVGAGI (reference sequence). With 5 bases removed from V and 4 bases from J, the gap between germline ends came to 12 bases. The CDR3 contains 13 residues. CDR3 sequence: CASSRPGPYEQYF. In nucleotides, the CDR3 is TGTGCCAGCAGTCGACCAGGACCATACGAGCAGTACTTC.

This clonotype was seen a handful of times. The chain combines TRBV7-9 with TRBJ2-3; no reliable D call. Trimming pared 4 bases from V and 2 bases from J, leaving 10 bases between. Germline assignment: CDR1 SEHNR and CDR2 FQNEAQ (reference sequence). This CDR3 is 14 amino acids long. In DNA, the CDR3 is TGTGCCAGCAGCTCCGAATTATACACAGATACGCAGTATTTT. Its protein is CASSSELYTDTQYF.

This clonotype was seen only a few times. The chain links TRBV5-1 to TRBJ2-2; possibly TRBD1 or TRBD2 for D (6 bases each). The CDR3 sequence is 16 residues long. CDR1 and CDR2 (germline): SGHRS, YFSETQ. Trimming took 4 bases from V and 7 from J, leaving 20 bases between them. The CDR3 region is CASSPRGGPVLGELFF. CDR3 bases: TGCGCCAGCAGCCCTCGTGGGGGGCCGGTCCTCGGGGAGCTGTTTTTT.

This clonotype was picked up many times. This rearrangement joins TRBV11-3 to TRBJ2-1, with D possibly being TRBD1 (6 bases). The CDR3 sequence is 16 residues long. CDR1 SGHNT and CDR2 YENEEA come from the germline V gene. V was clipped by 5 bases and J by 0 bases, with 14 bases between them. The CDR3: CASSVGQSSSYNEQFF. Written as DNA, the CDR3 is TGTGCCAGCAGCGTTGGACAGTCGAGCTCCTACAATGAGCAGTTCTTC. Supplemented by reference TRBV11-3 and TRBJ2-1, the full variable domain reads EAGVVQSPRYKIIEKKQPVAFWCNPISGHNTLYWYLQNLGQGPELLIRYENEEAVDDSQLPKDRFSAERLKGVDSTLKIQPAELGDSAVYLCASSVGQSSSYNEQFFGPGTRLTVL.

Only a few counts were recorded for this clonotype. This rearrangement joins TRBV11-2 to TRBJ2-5; possible D gene TRBD1, 6 bases. Trimming took 4 bases from V and 1 from J, leaving 13 bases between them. The V gene's germline CDR1 is SGHAT and CDR2 FQNNGV. CDR3 length: 15 residues. DNA for the CDR3: TGTGCCAGCAGCTCCGTCCAGACAGGCCAAGAGACCCAGTACTTC. It codes for CASSSVQTGQETQYF.

V usage is TRBV11-2 and J usage is TRBJ2-1; D is possibly TRBD1 (5 bases). The CDR3 is made up of 15 amino acids. The germline CDR1 and CDR2 sequences are SGHAT and FQNNGV. V gave up 2 bases and J gave up 8 bases, with 16 bases separating them. CDR3 sequence: CASSLIPRGQDEQFF. CDR3 coding DNA: TGTGCCAGCAGCTTAATCCCTAGGGGTCAGGATGAGCAGTTCTTC. Full variable domain (rest looked up from reference TRBV11-2 and TRBJ2-1): EAGVAQSPRYKIIEKRQSVAFWCNPISGHATLYWYQQILGQGPKLLIQFQNNGVVDDSQLPKDRFSAERLKGVDSTLKIQPAKLEDSAVYLCASSLIPRGQDEQFFGPGTRLTVL.

The chain is built from TRBV4-3 and TRBJ2-5; 8 bases are a match to TRBD1. Germline lookup yields CDR1 LGHNA and CDR2 YSLEER. The CDR3 loop spans 17 amino acids. V was pared by 0 bases and J by 5 bases, with 11 bases of the junction left unmatched. Written as DNA, the CDR3 is TGCGCCAGCAGCCAAGATTTGGCCAGGGGGCGGCGGGAGACCCAGTACTTC. Protein product: CASSQDLARGRRETQYF.

In this sample, this clonotype turned up a few times. This chain connects TRBV23-1 to TRBJ2-3; D remains ambiguous. TRBV23-1 is annotated as an ORF whose role is uncertain. This CDR3 spans 14 amino acids. Trimming cost V 6 bases and J 1 base, with 11 bases left between them. The CDR3 spells CASRPGRRTDTQYF. The CDR3 nucleotides read TGCGCCAGCAGGCCCGGGCGACGCACAGATACGCAGTATTTT.

The rearrangement joins TRBV6-1 to TRBJ2-7; perhaps D is TRBD1 or TRBD2 (5 bases each). The germline V and J ends were trimmed by 1 base and 6 bases, with 10 bases remaining between them. CDR3 length: 13 residues. Germline loops: CDR1 MNHNS, CDR2 SASEGT. The CDR3 region has the DNA TGTGCCAGCAGTGAAGGGTCAGGGAGCGAGCAGTACGTC. Its translation is CASSEGSGSEQYV.

The chain couples TRBV4-2 to TRBJ2-5; 8 nucleotides agree with TRBD1. Germline V lookup: CDR1 LGHNA, CDR2 YNFKEQ. This CDR3 spans 16 amino acids. J gave up 7 bases and V 1 base, and 11 bases lay outside the gene matches. Written as DNA, the CDR3 is TGTGCCAGCAGCCAAGTCTTGAGACAGGGGCAAAGGACCCAGTACTTC. Its protein product is CASSQVLRQGQRTQYF.

This clonotype was seen a single time. Since a much larger clone is just one base distant, this may be a read error. The rearrangement links TRBV7-2 to TRBJ2-3; D is possibly TRBD2 (5 bases). This CDR3 spans 15 amino acids. From germline, CDR1 is SGHTA and CDR2 FQGNSA. Deletions cut 5 bases from V and 4 bases from J, with 16 bases between. Here the CDR3 reads CASSHFGVRPDTQYF. The DNA for the CDR3 is TGTGCCAGCAGCCATTTCGGGGTCCGGCCAGATACGCAGTATTTT.

Only a few counts were recorded for this clonotype. The CDR3 sequence: CASSLTRHQPQHF. The CDR3 coding sequence is TGTGCCAGCAGTTTGACGCGCCATCAGCCCCAGCATTTT. The rearrangement links TRBV28 to TRBJ1-5; the D is unclear. Per germline, CDR1 MDHEN and CDR2 SYDVKM. Trimming shortened V by 3 bases and J by 5 bases, and 8 bases separated the two germline ends. This CDR3 comprises 13 residues.

The chain recombines TRBV4-3 with TRBJ1-5; 8 nucleotides line up with TRBD1. After removal of 3 bases from V and 1 base from J, the junction contained 2 bases not matched to a gene. Germline loops: CDR1 LGHNA, CDR2 YSLEER. The CDR3 runs 15 residues. The CDR3 is CASSQDRVSNQPQHF. CDR3 coding DNA: TGCGCCAGCAGCCAGGACAGGGTAAGCAATCAGCCCCAGCATTTT.

As DNA, the CDR3 is TGCGCCAGCAGTTTTAGTAGCGGGGAGGCAGATACGCAGTATTTT. Its protein product is CASSFSSGEADTQYF. The chain carries TRBV4-1 and TRBJ2-3; 8 nucleotides agree with TRBD2. Germline V gives CDR1 MGHRA, CDR2 YSYEKL. The V and J ends lost 6 bases and 4 bases, in that order; junction bases with no gene match: 9. The CDR3 runs to 15 residues.

The chain is built from TRBV21-1 and TRBJ2-3; whether TRBD1, the table's D call, matches the DNA was not checked. TRBV21-1 is labeled a pseudogene. The CDR3 is 17 residues long. CDR3 loop: CASSKELTGKSTDTQYF. CDR3 nucleotide sequence: TGTGCCAGCAGCAAAGAATTAACAGGGAAGAGCACAGATACGCAGTATTTT.